These 15 T cell receptor beta chains were all obtained from the same sample, sequenced in a study of blood T cell repertoires in COVID-19. The protocol was immunoSEQ multiplex PCR, while the TCRdb copy is restricted to in-frame clones and leaves out a portion. Here the sample spans over 25,000 clones, roughly 92% being singletons. The sequenced material came from peripheral blood. Every receptor here comes from a man in his sixties with acute or convalescent COVID-19.

This chain links TRBV24-1 with TRBJ2-3; 9 bases map to TRBD1. The CDR3 is 16 residues long. CDR1 KGHDR and CDR2 SFDVKD come from the germline V gene. The junction had 4 bases not matched to a gene; V was cut back by 4 bases and J by 0 bases. Here the CDR3 reads CATSDRTGASTDTQYF. The CDR3, as DNA: TGTGCCACCAGTGACCGGACAGGGGCAAGCACAGATACGCAGTATTTT.

This sequence joins TRBV18 and TRBJ1-3, with 9 bases that match TRBD1. There are 14 residues in the CDR3. Germline lookup yields CDR1 KGHSH and CDR2 LQKENI. V trimming: 8 bases; J trimming: 2 bases; junction bases outside the gene matches: 4. The CDR3 reads CASATGGPGNTIYF. CDR3 in DNA: TGTGCCAGCGCCACAGGGGGCCCTGGAAACACCATATATTTT.

This chain uses TRBV23-1 with TRBJ2-2, with 11 nucleotides matching TRBD1. TRBV23-1 is recorded as an ORF, its role being uncertain. The CDR3 contains 20 residues. J gave up 3 bases and V 2 bases, and 14 bases lay outside the gene matches. Here the CDR3 DNA reads TGCGCCAGCAGTCAACATAAAATAAAGCGGACAGGGGGCGACACCGGGGAGCTGTTTTTT. It specifies CASSQHKIKRTGGDTGELFF.

This rearrangement joins TRBV7-3 to TRBJ2-1, with TRBD2 matching over 9 bases. This CDR3 spans 17 amino acids. Germline CDR1 SGHTA, CDR2 FQGTGA. Losses at the gene ends were 7 bases for V and 0 bases for J; bases not matched to a gene: 10. In DNA form, the CDR3 reads TGTGCCAGCAAAGTCCGTAGCGGGAGTCCCTCCTACAATGAGCAGTTCTTC. This sequence encodes CASKVRSGSPSYNEQFF.

The gene calls are TRBV19 and TRBJ1-2; 8 bases line up with TRBD1. Trimming cost V 0 bases and J 4 bases; bases outside gene matches: 10. There are 17 residues in the CDR3. Germline-derived CDR1 and CDR2 are LNHDA and SQIVND (reference sequence). CDR3 protein: CASSIDLARGRVYGYTF. DNA of the CDR3: TGTGCCAGTAGTATAGATCTTGCCAGGGGGCGGGTCTATGGCTACACCTTC.

The CDR3 sequence: CAISEPLRENGYRVEAFF. The CDR3 coding sequence is TGTGCCATCAGTGAGCCGCTAAGGGAGAATGGTTATAGGGTTGAAGCTTTCTTT. The chain employs TRBV10-3 and TRBJ1-1, with D uncertain. Trimming cost V 2 bases and J 7 bases, with 26 bases left between them. Germline CDR1 is ENHRY and CDR2 is SYGVKD. The CDR3 loop spans 18 amino acids.

The chain has TRBV18 and TRBJ2-7, with D possibly matching TRBD2 (6 bases). Germline V gene lookup returns CDR1 KGHSH and CDR2 LQKENI. The CDR3 extends over 14 amino acids. V was cut by 6 bases and J by 7 bases, with 19 bases left in between. The CDR3 DNA reads TGTGCCAGCTCCCTCGGGGGATCAGGAGAGGAGCAGTACTTC. Translation: CASSLGGSGEEQYF.

This sequence joins TRBV5-1 and TRBJ2-7; the match to TRBD1 covers 7 bases. CDR3 length: 15 amino acids. Germline lookup yields CDR1 SGHRS and CDR2 YFSETQ. V was clipped by 3 bases and J by 1 base; unmatched bases: 7. The CDR3 region has the DNA TGCGCCAGCAGCTCAGAGCCAGGGGGATCCTACGAGCAGTACTTC. Translation gives CASSSEPGGSYEQYF.

The V and J genes are TRBV7-3 and TRBJ1-1; a possible D gene is TRBD1 (5 bases). CDR3 length: 13 residues. The V end was cut by 4 bases, the J end by 3 bases, with 9 bases between. Per the germline V gene, CDR1 is SGHTA and CDR2 is FQGTGA. CDR3 residues: CASSSRGDTEAFF. The DNA for the CDR3 is TGTGCCAGCAGCTCCCGGGGGGACACTGAAGCTTTCTTT. Variable domain in full (rest from reference TRBV7-3 and TRBJ1-1): GAGVSQTPSNKVTEKGKYVELRCDPISGHTALYWYRQSLGQGPEFLIYFQGTGAADDSGLPNDRFFAVRPEGSVSTLKIQRTERGDSAVYLCASSSRGDTEAFFGQGTRLTVV.

The genes are TRBV27 and TRBJ2-7, with D perhaps TRBD2 (6 bases). Trimming removed 6 bases from V and 5 bases from J, with 17 bases in between. CDR3 length: 14 residues. Germline V CDR1 and CDR2: MNHEY, SMNVEV (reference sequence). Here the CDR3 DNA reads TGTGCCAGCAGACGGATCACGGGAGTGAACGAGCAGTACTTC. It is translated as CASRRITGVNEQYF.

The chain employs TRBV11-3 and TRBJ1-6; TRBD1 aligns across 8 bases. The CDR3 has 15 amino acids. V gave up 5 bases and J gave up 9 bases; unmatched junction bases: 9. Germline V gene data show CDR1 as SGHNT and CDR2 as YENEEA. In DNA, the CDR3 is TGTGCCAGCAGCACCGGGACAGGACGGGGTTCACCCCTCCACTTT. Translation gives CASSTGTGRGSPLHF.

The chain employs TRBV7-2 and TRBJ2-1, with 7 bases identical to TRBD2. There are 15 residues in the CDR3. In germline, CDR1 is SGHTA, CDR2 FQGNSA. Trimming cost V 2 bases and J 8 bases; bases outside gene matches: 9. The CDR3: CASSLWSSGRDEQFF. The CDR3 coding sequence is TGTGCCAGCAGCTTATGGTCGTCAGGGAGGGATGAGCAGTTCTTC.

This chain links TRBV3-1 (or the pseudogene TRBV3-2) with TRBJ1-6; no clear D gene. The CDR3 extends over 18 amino acids. Germline V gives CDR1 LGHDT, CDR2 YNNKEL (reference sequence). V lost 3 bases and J 0 bases, leaving 15 bases between the germline ends. CDR3: CASSHSLDSSSYNSPLHF. Written as DNA, the CDR3 is TGTGCCAGCAGCCACTCCCTAGACTCGAGCTCCTATAATTCACCCCTCCACTTT.

The sample holds one count of this clone. The CDR3 bases are TGTGCCAGCAGCCCCCCACACAAGACAGATACGCAGTATTTT. It yields the protein CASSPPHKTDTQYF. The V gene is TRBV3-1 (or the pseudogene TRBV3-2), the J gene TRBJ2-3; D gene unclear. Trimming left V 4 bases short and J 3 bases short, with 11 bases between. CDR1 and CDR2 from the germline V gene are LGHDT and YNNKEL (reference sequence). This CDR3 has 14 amino acids.

The rearrangement links TRBV20-1 to TRBJ2-5, with D perhaps TRBD1 (6 bases). V was trimmed by 3 bases and J by 5 bases, leaving 10 bases between them. This CDR3 contains 12 residues. Looked up from germline, CDR1 is DFQATT and CDR2 is SNEGSKA (reference sequence). The DNA of the CDR3 is TGCAGTGCTAGTCAGGGGTCGGAGACCCAGTACTTC. Encoded protein: CSASQGSETQYF.